This TCR beta chain was observed in a study of blood T cells in healthy people across ages. The study, taken as a whole, reports: Roughly linear declines in TCR beta diversity per million T cells occurred with age. There was a strong correlation between TCR beta diversity and naive T cell percentage. PBMCs went unsorted, and a conclusive naive versus antigen-experienced comparison was therefore prevented.

CDR3 length: 12 residues. Between the trimmed V and J ends, which lost 3 bases and 5 bases, there was a span of 10 bases. CDR1 and CDR2 (germline): SQVTM, ANQGSEA. Using a J-beta primer mix together with a sample-barcoded 5' primer, a second PCR was run for roughly 6 to 12 cycles. Each CDR3 protein gets one entry after TCRdb re-called the 5' RACE reads with MiXCR. The data contain approximately 670,000 distinct CDR3 sequences, less than 45% of them singletons. There are many counts of this clonotype. Its target is not known. It was about 9.4 milliliters of peripheral blood that were drawn from each donor.

This receptor was identified in a man older than 75 in good health. V gene TRBV29-1 combines with J gene TRBJ2-5; D not certain. Sequenced sample: blood. In DNA form, the CDR3 reads TGCAGCGTTGAGCTCAACCGGGAGACCCAGTACTTC. It translates to CSVELNRETQYF.